The rows below give T cell receptor beta chains drawn from one sample of a study of T cells after yellow fever vaccination. MiXCR was run by TCRdb on the 5' RACE reads, yielding one entry per CDR3 protein. In the table there are hundreds of thousands of distinct CDR3 sequences, around 19% of which are singletons. The starting material was PBMCs, obtained before the yellow fever booster vaccination. The source is a man between 18 and 29 years old who received the YFV17D yellow fever vaccine. CDR3s include the opening cysteine and the closing phenylalanine or tryptophan. D genes are given only for firm matches.

D gene,V gene,J gene,CDR3 protein
-,TRBV10-3,TRBJ1-5,CAISSLLYQPQHF
-,TRBV7-2,TRBJ1-2,CASSSDRSGGYTF
-,TRBV12-3/TRBV12-4,TRBJ2-4,CASSLRTVKNIQYF
TRBD1,TRBV10-3,TRBJ2-7,CAISVGDRVYEQYF
TRBD1,TRBV24-1,TRBJ2-2,CATSGNRGRDGELFF
-,TRBV11-3,TRBJ2-3,CASSLDPSTDTQYF
-,TRBV29-1,TRBJ2-1,CSVETGRGDEQFF
-,TRBV27,TRBJ1-5,CASSLKVNQPQHF
-,TRBV28,TRBJ2-3,CASATHGVLTDTQYF
-,TRBV7-3,TRBJ2-3,CASSLTPGGDTQYF
TRBD1,TRBV12-3/TRBV12-4,TRBJ2-2,CASSPDRGRNGELFF
-,TRBV6-5,TRBJ1-1,CASSYWGGSAEAFF
-,TRBV20-1,TRBJ1-2,CSASGAPF
-,TRBV20-1,TRBJ2-2,CSASEGGELFF
-,TRBV9,TRBJ1-6,CASSVGPEVTGDSPLHF
-,TRBV7-9,TRBJ1-1,CASSLLVGTEAFF
TRBD2,TRBV6-5,TRBJ2-3,CASTPGRGTDTQYF
-,TRBV29-1,TRBJ1-1,CSVEGGGLMNTEAFF
TRBD2,TRBV20-1,TRBJ2-1,CSARDSGGADEQFF
TRBD1,TRBV5-1,TRBJ1-5,CASSASGGRNQPQHF
-,TRBV10-3,TRBJ2-4,CAISEDGNFRLQYF
-,TRBV7-3,TRBJ2-7,CASSADNGASYEQYF
-,TRBV7-9,TRBJ1-2,CASSLRQIYGYTF
-,TRBV6-5,TRBJ1-1,CASSYSWTALNTEAFF
-,TRBV29-1,TRBJ1-1,CSVEGQENTEAFF
TRBD2,TRBV11-2,TRBJ2-2,CASSSWTSGGANTGELFF
TRBD2,TRBV7-9,TRBJ2-7,CASSLNGGVGQYF
TRBD1,TRBV2,TRBJ1-5,CASQEDRVGNQPQHF
-,TRBV2,TRBJ2-6,CASSEGVANVLTF
-,TRBV12-3/TRBV12-4,TRBJ1-1,CASTQTGLGDTEAFF
-,TRBV7-9,TRBJ1-3,CASSFPRGRGNTIYF
TRBD2,TRBV4-2,TRBJ2-1,CASSHRLAGSYNEQFF
-,TRBV6-1,TRBJ2-6,CASLFSGANVLTF
-,TRBV4-2,TRBJ2-5,CASSQDKRGQWETQYF
-,TRBV7-2,TRBJ2-3,CASSPYIWGGTDTQYF
-,TRBV20-1,TRBJ2-3,CSAKIGYTQYF
TRBD1,TRBV27,TRBJ1-6,CASSPGTGIASPLHF
-,TRBV6-2/TRBV6-3,TRBJ2-2,CASSLFLAGELFF
-,TRBV29-1,TRBJ1-1,CSVTGTEAFF
-,TRBV29-1,TRBJ1-1,CSVKGGGTEAFF
TRBD1,TRBV7-6,TRBJ2-1,CASSLEPGTDEQFF
TRBD2,TRBV7-9,TRBJ2-3,CASSSATSGSTDTQYF
TRBD1,TRBV24-1,TRBJ2-2,CATSSDPGTGSVSGELFF
-,TRBV7-9,TRBJ1-1,CASSLQGQHTEAFF
-,TRBV7-6,TRBJ2-5,CASSQRSRQETQYF
TRBD1,TRBV5-1,TRBJ2-5,CASSLTAGQAGETQYF
TRBD2,TRBV4-1,TRBJ2-7,CASSPVLAGGPYEQYF
-,TRBV6-1,TRBJ1-6,CASSLVGGTRSPLHF
TRBD1,TRBV5-1,TRBJ2-1,CASSGETGVYNELF
-,TRBV12-3/TRBV12-4,TRBJ1-2,CASSAGWSGGYTF